The clone carrying this TCR beta chain has more than one count but fewer than ten. Looked up from germline, CDR1 is SGHTA and CDR2 is FQGNSA. The V end lost 5 bases, the J end lost 3 bases, and 14 bases lay between the germline ends. The length of the CDR3 is 14 residues. The source of the sample is a study of blood T cell repertoires in COVID-19. Clones were read by immunoSEQ multiplex PCR, and TCRdb kept only the in-frame ones, dropping some. The sample holds 95,000 to 150,000 clones, more than 75% seen once. The specimen sequenced was peripheral blood. The rearrangement joins TRBV7-2 to TRBJ2-7; a weak D match, TRBD1 (6 bases). The sequence came from an older woman with acute or convalescent COVID-19. The DNA of the CDR3 is TGTGCCAGCAGCCCCGCGACACAGGGCTACGAGCAGTACTTC. Encoded protein: CASSPATQGYEQYF.